The clone carrying this T cell receptor beta chain was recorded many times. No cell fractionation was done, so the repertoire covers all unsorted peripheral blood T cells. About 500 ng RNA was reverse transcribed with alpha and beta constant-region primers. Using multiplexing indices, alpha and beta chain libraries were generated apart by chain-specific third strand synthesis. MiXCR, run by TCRdb on the 5' RACE reads, gives a single entry per CDR3 protein. The repertoire includes roughly 18,000 distinct CDR3 sequences, more than 9% of them detected once, and 11% sits in the top ten. The CDR3 sequence is 16 residues long. Germline V CDR1 and CDR2: MGHDK, SYGVNS. Trimming removed 1 base from V and 7 bases from J; junction bases left unmatched: 8. This entry comes from a study of HIV-infected patients and healthy controls.

Sequenced material: blood. The chain employs TRBV25-1 and TRBJ2-2; 8 nucleotides match TRBD1. The clonotype was recovered from an adult in good health. The CDR3 DNA is TGTGCCAGCAGTGAATGGGCAGGGGGCAAGGGCGGGGAGCTGTTTTTT. Protein product: CASSEWAGGKGGELFF.